This TCR beta chain was found in a study of long-term antiretroviral therapy in people with HIV. Germline V gives CDR1 LGHNA, CDR2 YSLEER. Trimming removed 0 bases from V and 5 bases from J, with 10 bases in between. The CDR3 runs to 14 residues. With respect to this clone: The target antigen is unknown.

Study observations and caveats: ART-treated samples gained diversity yet remained below transplant donor controls. Among HIV repertoires, CDR3 length ranges were narrower than those of controls. Clones with expansion before ART led the repertoire at all time points.

An immunoSEQ assay, version v3.0, was performed at survey level. Assay: immunoSEQ multiplex PCR; the TCRdb copy retains only in-frame clones and omits some. The profile shows 15,000 to 20,000 clones, 88% of them singletons. Specimens held roughly 0.9-10 million cryopreserved PBMC prior to DNA extraction. Material: unsorted PBMCs, obtained around 2.3 years before starting antiretroviral therapy. The receptor was derived from a woman aged 25-40 years with HIV. The rearrangement joins TRBV4-3 to TRBJ1-1; a weak D match, TRBD1 (5 bases). CDR3 coding DNA: TGCGCCAGCAGCCAAGAGGCATCAGGGACTGAAGCTTTCTTT. The encoded protein is CASSQEASGTEAFF.